Below are 9 T cell receptor beta chains sequenced from a single sample in a study of T cells in Graves' hyperthyroidism and ophthalmopathy. The source material, RNA transcripts, was used to amplify TCR beta CDR3 regions. TCR CDR3 underwent first-round RT-PCR with the HTBI primer set. TCRdb re-derived calls from the multiplex PCR reads in MiXCR, one entry per CDR3 protein. Of 600,000 to 750,000 distinct CDR3 sequences in the sample, around a sixth were seen once. The source material was blood. The receptors here all came from a man aged 45-65 years with Graves' hyperthyroidism.

This clonotype has at least ten counts. The V call is TRBV12-3 or TRBV12-4, the J call TRBJ2-5; 10 positions match TRBD1. The V gene end was trimmed by 3 bases and the J gene end by 5 bases; junction bases not matched to a gene: 3. This CDR3 has 14 residues. The chain's CDR3 is CASSLKGQGETQYF. CDR3 nucleotide sequence: TGTGCCAGCAGTTTGAAGGGACAGGGGGAGACCCAGTACTTC.

The chain has TRBV30 and TRBJ1-1; the D is unclear. The V gene lost 5 bases and the J gene lost 4 bases, with 14 bases spanning the gap. Germline CDR1 GTSNPN, CDR2 SVGIG (reference sequence). The CDR3 runs to 13 residues. The CDR3 region has the DNA TGTGCCTGGGAACCAACATCGGGCACTGAAGCTTTCTTT. It translates to CAWEPTSGTEAFF.

This clonotype was recorded a few times. The chain joins TRBV30 to TRBJ2-7, with unresolved D. V was cut by 2 bases and J by 7 bases, with 9 bases left in between. The germline gives CDR1 GTSNPN, CDR2 SVGIG (reference sequence). The CDR3 sequence is 11 residues long. The CDR3 is CAWSPPGEQYF. As DNA, the CDR3 is TGTGCCTGGAGTCCCCCTGGGGAGCAGTACTTC.

This clonotype has ten or more counts. The V and J genes are TRBV28 and TRBJ1-3; the D is unclear. CDR3 size: 14 residues. The germline V gene encodes CDR1 MDHEN and CDR2 SYDVKM. V lost 6 bases and J 3 bases, leaving 12 bases between the germline ends. This CDR3 is CASRAGVFGNTIYF. CDR3 DNA sequence: TGTGCCAGCAGGGCCGGGGTTTTTGGAAACACCATATATTTT.

The chain is built from TRBV10-1 and TRBJ2-4; D unresolved. Looked up from germline, CDR1 is WNHNN and CDR2 is SYGVQD (reference sequence). The CDR3 totals 14 residues. Deletions cut 0 bases from V and 0 bases from J, with 3 bases between. DNA of the CDR3: TGCGCCAGCAGTGAGTCATTAGCCAAAAACATTCAGTACTTC. Translated, it gives CASSESLAKNIQYF.

This clonotype was counted only a few times. The genes are TRBV27 and TRBJ2-5, with D perhaps matching TRBD2 (5 bases). Germline V gene sequence: CDR1 MNHEY, CDR2 SMNVEV (reference sequence). The CDR3 is 15 residues long. Trimming shortened V by 2 bases and J by 5 bases, and 15 bases separated the two germline ends. CDR3 loop: CASSLLTGSDETQYF. DNA of the CDR3: TGTGCCAGCAGTTTACTAACGGGGTCCGACGAGACCCAGTACTTC.

The V gene is TRBV19, the J gene TRBJ2-1; 14 nucleotides match TRBD2. Germline V gives CDR1 LNHDA, CDR2 SQIVND (reference sequence). CDR3 size: 17 residues. Trimming took 6 bases from V and 0 from J; bases not matched to a gene: 4. DNA for the CDR3: TGTGCCAGTAGCGGGACTAGCGGGAGCAACTCCTACAATGAGCAGTTCTTC. It is translated as CASSGTSGSNSYNEQFF.

This chain connects TRBV4-1 to TRBJ2-1; TRBD2 agrees at 13 bases. J lost 10 bases, V lost 4 bases, and 7 bases had no gene match. Looked up from germline, CDR1 is MGHRA and CDR2 is YSYEKL. The CDR3 is 15 amino acids. In DNA form, the CDR3 reads TGCGCCAGCAGCCTAACTAGCGGGAGGGCCGAGGAGCAGTTCTTC. It encodes CASSLTSGRAEEQFF.

This clonotype was seen repeatedly, ten times or more. The chain employs TRBV2 and TRBJ2-7; possible D gene TRBD2, 6 bases. CDR1 SNHLY and CDR2 FYNNEI come from the germline V gene. There are 15 residues in the CDR3. The V end lost 1 base, the J end lost 3 bases, and 13 bases lay between the germline ends. CDR3 amino acids: CASSEVAGSSYEQYF. The CDR3 DNA is TGTGCCAGCAGTGAAGTCGCGGGATCTAGCTACGAGCAGTACTTC.